The 32 T cell receptor beta chains listed next were all sequenced from one sample in a study of T cell responses to AZD1222 COVID-19 vaccine (dated by TCRdb to 2020 to 2022). The time point tag for this specimen amounts to: baseline before first vaccination. The library relied on the immunoSEQ multiplex PCR assay. TCRdb stores this immuneACCESS table with in-frame sequences only. Part of the clones is absent; in the studies checked, under half of the shortfall reflects unresolved V genes, and no reason is known for the rest. In all, the sample holds tens of thousands of clones, and roughly nine tenths of those were seen once. The ten biggest clones cover about 7% of the sample. The specimen comprised peripheral blood, sampled on day 0 of AZD1222 vaccination. These receptors were taken from an adult in good health.

The chain is built from TRBV9 and TRBJ2-2, with 11 bases fitting TRBD2. CDR3 length equals 16 residues. V shed 6 bases and J 8 bases; nucleotides not matched to a gene: 12. CDR1 and CDR2 (germline): SGDLS, YYNGEE. The CDR3 DNA reads TGTGCCAGCACCTTACTAGCGGGGGCGGGGACAGGGGAGCTGTTTTTT. Amino acid sequence: CASTLLAGAGTGELFF.

This clone was seen a single time. This rearrangement joins TRBV18 to TRBJ1-6; D not resolved. V gave up 2 bases and J gave up 9 bases, with 8 bases separating them. This CDR3 has 13 amino acids. The germline CDR1 and CDR2 sequences are KGHSH and LQKENI. The DNA of the CDR3 is TGTGCCAGCTCACCAGGGTCGGGTTCACCCCTCCACTTT. It is translated as CASSPGSGSPLHF.

This clone has just a few counts. V and J are TRBV6-5 and TRBJ2-1; D might be TRBD2 (5 bases). The CDR3 is 12 residues long. Germline V gene data show CDR1 as MNHEY and CDR2 as SVGAGI. V gave up 4 bases and J gave up 6 bases, with 7 bases separating them. CDR3 sequence (DNA): TGTGCCAGCAGTTCCCGGGGCAATGAGCAGTTCTTC. It encodes CASSSRGNEQFF.

This sequence joins TRBV5-4 and TRBJ2-6; 7 bases line up with TRBD1. The CDR3 covers 15 residues. The junction had 1 base not matched to a gene; V was cut back by 4 bases and J by 0 bases. Germline loops: CDR1 SGHNT, CDR2 YYREEE (reference sequence). CDR3 bases: TGTGCCAGCAGCCCAGGGGGCTCTGGGGCCAACGTCCTGACTTTC. This gives the protein CASSPGGSGANVLTF.

The chain combines TRBV6-2 or TRBV6-3 with TRBJ2-5, with a tentative D call TRBD1 (6 bases). The V end lost 3 bases, the J end lost 1 base, and 18 bases lay between the germline ends. The CDR3 extends over 17 amino acids. The V gene's germline CDR1 is MNHEY and CDR2 SVGEGT. Here the CDR3 reads CASSYPKLQGPQETQYF. In DNA, the CDR3 is TGTGCCAGCAGTTATCCGAAACTACAGGGACCCCAAGAGACCCAGTACTTC.

The V and J genes are TRBV28 and TRBJ1-4, with D possibly matching TRBD1 (5 bases). CDR1 is MDHEN and CDR2 is SYDVKM in the germline V gene. The CDR3 contains 15 residues. V dropped 3 bases and J dropped 5 bases, with 13 bases sitting between them. CDR3 in DNA: TGTGCCAGCAGTTTGGGCGGGGGTTTGAATGAAAAACTGTTTTTT. Translation: CASSLGGGLNEKLFF.

The chain links TRBV11-3 to TRBJ1-3; the match to TRBD1 covers 9 bases. The J segment lost 2 bases and the V segment lost 5 bases, leaving 7 bases of the junction unmatched. Germline V CDR1 and CDR2: SGHNT, YENEEA. CDR3 length equals 16 residues. This chain's CDR3 is CASSPGQGSPGNTIYF. The DNA of the CDR3 is TGTGCCAGCAGCCCGGGACAGGGCTCACCTGGAAACACCATATATTTT.

This clone was recorded once. The rearrangement links TRBV6-2 or TRBV6-3 to TRBJ2-1; 7 nucleotides align to TRBD1. The CDR3 spans 17 residues. J gave up 4 bases and V 2 bases, and 11 bases lay outside the gene matches. Germline V gives CDR1 MNHEY, CDR2 SVGEGT. CDR3 sequence: CASSYPLTGTVYNEQFF. The CDR3 bases are TGTGCCAGCAGTTACCCACTTACCGGGACAGTTTACAATGAGCAGTTCTTC.

The genes are TRBV3-1 (or the pseudogene TRBV3-2) and TRBJ2-1, with 14 bases lining up with TRBD2. V trimming: 5 bases; J trimming: 9 bases; junction bases outside the gene matches: 9. The germline gives CDR1 LGHDT, CDR2 YNNKEL (reference sequence). The CDR3 contains 16 residues. The CDR3 bases are TGTGCCAGCAGCGGGACCGGGACTAGCGGGAGAACTGAGCAGTTCTTC. Translated, it gives CASSGTGTSGRTEQFF.

The rearrangement links TRBV27 to TRBJ2-7, with TRBD1 identical over 10 bases. The V segment lost 8 bases and the J segment 1 base; nucleotides outside the gene matches: 8. Germline loops: CDR1 MNHEY, CDR2 SMNVEV (reference sequence). The CDR3 spans 15 residues. CDR3: CASWDRQGASYEQYF. DNA for the CDR3: TGTGCCAGCTGGGACCGACAGGGGGCTTCCTACGAGCAGTACTTC.

This chain connects TRBV28 to TRBJ2-7, with D maybe TRBD1 (5 bases). Trimming removed 2 bases at V and 4 bases at J, with 6 bases between. Germline V gene sequence: CDR1 MDHEN, CDR2 SYDVKM. This CDR3 has 12 residues. The CDR3 loop reads CASSLQGYEQYF. The CDR3 coding sequence is TGTGCCAGCAGTTTACAGGGTTACGAGCAGTACTTC.

This clone has only one observation. This chain joins TRBV11-1 and TRBJ1-2, with D perhaps TRBD1 (6 bases). From germline, CDR1 is SGHAT and CDR2 FQDESV (reference sequence). The CDR3 consists of 14 residues. The V gene lost 4 bases and the J gene lost 8 bases, with 17 bases spanning the gap. The CDR3 DNA reads TGTGCCAGCAGCTCCTACTTGCAGGGGAGAGGCTACACCTTC. Protein product: CASSSYLQGRGYTF.

There are a few counts of this clone. The rearrangement uses TRBV12-5 and TRBJ1-2; a possible D gene is TRBD1 (5 bases). V shed 2 bases and J shed 1 base, with 14 bases lying between them. The CDR3 spans 16 residues. Per germline, CDR1 LGHNT and CDR2 FRNRAP. The CDR3: CASGLLAGGNNYGYTF. CDR3 in DNA: TGTGCTAGTGGTTTGCTGGCTGGGGGGAATAACTATGGCTACACCTTC.

This clone was seen only a few times. The chain uses TRBV10-1 and TRBJ2-1; 9 bases map to TRBD1. The CDR3 loop spans 16 amino acids. The trim removed 4 bases at V and 1 base at J, leaving 5 bases unmatched. Per the germline V gene, CDR1 is WNHNN and CDR2 is SYGVQD (reference sequence). CDR3 sequence (DNA): TGCGCCAGCAGTGGAGACAGGGGGGGTTCCTACAATGAGCAGTTCTTC. As protein: CASSGDRGGSYNEQFF.

This clone is judged medium-sized. Written as DNA, the CDR3 is TGTGCCAGCAGTGAAGGGGGCTGGGAAGATGGCTACACCTTC. Its protein is CASSEGGWEDGYTF. The chain uses TRBV2 and TRBJ1-2, with D perhaps TRBD1 (5 bases). The CDR3 runs to 14 residues. Germline CDR1 and CDR2: SNHLY and FYNNEI. V was trimmed by 1 base and J by 6 bases, leaving 12 bases between them.

The rearrangement joins TRBV6-2 or TRBV6-3 to TRBJ2-7; D not certain. From germline, CDR1 is MNHEY and CDR2 SVGEGT. The CDR3 consists of 12 residues. Trimming removed 6 bases at V and 3 bases at J, with 9 bases between. DNA of the CDR3: TGTGCCAGCAGCCCGGTAGACTACGAGCAGTACTTC. This gives the protein CASSPVDYEQYF.

This clone was found a few times. This chain links TRBV19 with TRBJ2-7, with D hard to call. This CDR3 region has 14 residues. Germline V gene sequence: CDR1 LNHDA, CDR2 SQIVND (reference sequence). Trimming pared 4 bases from V and 5 bases from J, leaving 15 bases between. CDR3 sequence: CASSNTGGSHEQYF. CDR3 nucleotides: TGTGCCAGTAGTAATACGGGTGGATCACACGAGCAGTACTTC. The full variable domain, with the rest looked up from reference TRBV19 and TRBJ2-7, is DGGITQSPKYLFRKEGQNVTLSCEQNLNHDAMYWYRQDPGQGLRLIYYSQIVNDFQKGDIAEGYSVSREKKESFPLTVTSAQKNPTAFYLCASSNTGGSHEQYFGPGTRLTVT.

V and J are TRBV11-3 and TRBJ1-1; D is uncertain. The CDR3 totals 13 residues. Trimming took off 1 base at V and 5 bases at J, with 8 bases between the two ends. CDR1 SGHNT and CDR2 YENEEA come from the germline V gene. The CDR3 DNA reads as TGTGCCAGCAGCTTAGGGGCCAGAACTGAAGCTTTCTTT. Encoded protein: CASSLGARTEAFF.

The rearrangement uses TRBV7-7 and TRBJ2-5; possible D gene TRBD2, 5 bases. CDR1 is SSHAT and CDR2 is FNYEAQ in the germline V gene (reference sequence). This CDR3 has 12 residues. V shed 5 bases and J shed 5 bases, with 9 bases lying between them. CDR3 amino acids: CASSPTGETQYF. CDR3 DNA sequence: TGTGCCAGCAGCCCCACGGGGGAGACCCAGTACTTC.

The V call is TRBV28, the J call TRBJ2-5, with 9 bases lining up with TRBD1. V shed 4 bases and J 5 bases; nucleotides not matched to a gene: 5. Germline V lookup: CDR1 MDHEN, CDR2 SYDVKM. The CDR3 extends over 14 amino acids. Here the CDR3 reads CASSSNRGRETQYF. The CDR3 DNA sequence: TGTGCCAGCAGTTCTAACAGGGGGCGGGAGACCCAGTACTTC.

The V call is TRBV19, the J call TRBJ1-2, with 8 bases fitting TRBD1. CDR3 length equals 14 residues. Germline V lookup: CDR1 LNHDA, CDR2 SQIVND (reference sequence). After removal of 3 bases from V and 6 bases from J, the junction contained 6 bases not matched to a gene. Written as DNA, the CDR3 is TGTGCCAGTAGTATCAGCGGACAGGGCGATGGCTACACCTTC. It is translated as CASSISGQGDGYTF. Drawing the rest from reference TRBV19 and TRBJ1-2, the complete variable domain is DGGITQSPKYLFRKEGQNVTLSCEQNLNHDAMYWYRQDPGQGLRLIYYSQIVNDFQKGDIAEGYSVSREKKESFPLTVTSAQKNPTAFYLCASSISGQGDGYTFGSGTRLTVV.

The gene calls are TRBV19 and TRBJ2-3; 7 bases match TRBD1. The length of the CDR3 is 14 residues. V gave up 9 bases and J gave up 4 bases; unmatched junction bases: 10. Germline CDR1 LNHDA, CDR2 SQIVND (reference sequence). The CDR3 nucleotides are TGTGCCAGCGCTAGACAGGGACGCCCAGATACGCAGTATTTT. Its protein is CASARQGRPDTQYF.

This chain links TRBV19 with TRBJ2-7; 15 bases align to TRBD2. From germline, CDR1 is LNHDA and CDR2 SQIVND (reference sequence). J was trimmed by 5 bases and V by 4 bases; bases with no gene match: 3. The CDR3 length is 15 residues. CDR3 nucleotides: TGTGCCAGTAGTAGGGGACTAGCGGGGGGCGACGAGCAGTACTTC. Its protein is CASSRGLAGGDEQYF.

The chain combines TRBV3-1 (or the pseudogene TRBV3-2) with TRBJ2-1; 13 nucleotides match TRBD2. V dropped 3 bases and J dropped 7; count of bases not matched to a gene: 3. The length of the CDR3 is 15 residues. Per the germline V gene, CDR1 is LGHDT and CDR2 is YNNKEL (reference sequence). Here the CDR3 reads CASSQGLAGINEQFF. The CDR3 DNA is TGTGCCAGCAGCCAGGGACTAGCGGGGATAAATGAGCAGTTCTTC.

The chain carries TRBV18 and TRBJ2-7; no reliable D call. The CDR3 length is 14 residues. The V and J ends lost 1 base and 0 bases respectively, with 7 bases between them. Germline V gene lookup returns CDR1 KGHSH and CDR2 LQKENI. The CDR3 sequence: CASSPQENSYEQYF. The CDR3 bases are TGTGCCAGCTCACCACAGGAAAACTCCTACGAGCAGTACTTC.

The chain is built from TRBV5-1 and TRBJ1-5, with 9 bases that match TRBD1. CDR1 and CDR2 from the germline V gene are SGHRS and YFSETQ. This CDR3 contains 14 residues. V lost 4 bases to trimming and J lost 7 bases; unmatched junction nucleotides: 6. As DNA, the CDR3 is TGCGCCAGCAGCCCGACAGGGGGTAACCAGCCCCAGCATTTT. This codes for CASSPTGGNQPQHF.

The chain links TRBV4-1 to TRBJ2-2; 7 bases map to TRBD2. Germline V CDR1 and CDR2: MGHRA, YSYEKL. V lost 4 bases, J lost 4 bases, and 9 bases stayed unmatched. CDR3 length equals 16 residues. CDR3: CASSRISGGITGELFF. In DNA form, the CDR3 reads TGCGCCAGCAGCCGGATCTCGGGAGGAATCACCGGGGAGCTGTTTTTT.

The chain combines TRBV19 with TRBJ1-2, with D unresolved. CDR3 size: 13 residues. The germline V gene has CDR1 LNHDA and CDR2 SQIVND (reference sequence). V lost 6 bases and J 5 bases, leaving 13 bases between the germline ends. The DNA for the CDR3 is TGTGCCAGTAGATCCGACACGAGGTATGGCTACACCTTC. Its translation: CASRSDTRYGYTF. The full variable domain, with the rest looked up from reference TRBV19 and TRBJ1-2, is DGGITQSPKYLFRKEGQNVTLSCEQNLNHDAMYWYRQDPGQGLRLIYYSQIVNDFQKGDIAEGYSVSREKKESFPLTVTSAQKNPTAFYLCASRSDTRYGYTFGSGTRLTVV.

V is TRBV2 and J is TRBJ2-5; D uncertain. In germline, CDR1 is SNHLY, CDR2 FYNNEI. The CDR3 loop spans 15 amino acids. V lost 0 bases and J lost 0, with 8 bases in between. CDR3 in amino acids: CASSEALSYQETQYF. Here the CDR3 DNA reads TGTGCCAGCAGTGAAGCCTTGTCGTACCAAGAGACCCAGTACTTC. The complete variable domain, with remaining parts taken from reference TRBV2 and TRBJ2-5, reads EPEVTQTPSHQVTQMGQEVILRCVPISNHLYFYWYRQILGQKVEFLVSFYNNEISEKSEIFDDQFSVERPDGSNFTLKIRSTKLEDSAMYFCASSEALSYQETQYFGPGTRLLVL.

The CDR3 DNA reads as TGCGCCAGCAGCCCCGGGGATGGAAGCCAAGAGACCCAGTACTTC. It translates to CASSPGDGSQETQYF. The chain links TRBV5-1 to TRBJ2-5; TRBD2 is a possible D gene (5 bases). In germline, CDR1 is SGHRS, CDR2 YFSETQ. This CDR3 spans 15 amino acids. Trimming shortened V by 4 bases and J by 1 base, and 14 bases separated the two germline ends. Full variable domain (missing parts from reference TRBV5-1 and TRBJ2-5): KAGVTQTPRYLIKTRGQQVTLSCSPISGHRSVSWYQQTPGQGLQFLFEYFSETQRNKGNFPGRFSGRQFSNSRSEMNVSTLELGDSALYLCASSPGDGSQETQYFGPGTRLLVL.

The J gene is TRBJ1-3, the V gene TRBV2; no clear D gene. The germline V gene encodes CDR1 SNHLY and CDR2 FYNNEI. The CDR3 spans 15 residues. Trimming took 6 bases from V and 0 from J, leaving 12 bases between them. CDR3 region: CASSVRRGSGNTIYF. The CDR3 DNA follows: TGTGCCAGCAGCGTAAGACGGGGCTCTGGAAACACCATATATTTT.

This rearrangement joins TRBV28 to TRBJ1-4; 7 bases fit TRBD1. V dropped 6 bases and J dropped 6; count of bases not matched to a gene: 13. Germline-derived CDR1 and CDR2 are MDHEN and SYDVKM. The CDR3 sequence is 16 residues long. CDR3 residues: CASSPRPDRVDEKLFF. The CDR3 DNA follows: TGTGCCAGCAGCCCCCGCCCAGACAGGGTCGATGAAAAACTGTTTTTT.